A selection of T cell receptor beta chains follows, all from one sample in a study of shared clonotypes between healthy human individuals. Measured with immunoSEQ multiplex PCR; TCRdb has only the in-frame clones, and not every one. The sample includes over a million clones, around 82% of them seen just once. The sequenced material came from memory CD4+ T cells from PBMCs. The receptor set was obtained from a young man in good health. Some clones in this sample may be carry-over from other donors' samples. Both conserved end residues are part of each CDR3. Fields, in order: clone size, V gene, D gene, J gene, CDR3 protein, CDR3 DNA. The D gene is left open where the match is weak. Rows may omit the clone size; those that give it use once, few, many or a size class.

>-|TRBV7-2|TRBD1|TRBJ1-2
CASSSPGQGWGYTF
TGTGCCAGCAGCTCTCCCGGACAGGGCTGGGGCTACACCTTC
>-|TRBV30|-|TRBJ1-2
CAWSVLAYGYTF
TGTGCCTGGAGTGTTTTAGCGTATGGCTACACCTTC
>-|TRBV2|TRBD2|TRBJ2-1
CASRETSGVYNEQFF
TGTGCCAGCAGAGAGACTAGCGGGGTATACAATGAGCAGTTCTTC
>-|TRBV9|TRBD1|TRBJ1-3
CASSARPGTGDGTIYF
TGTGCCAGCAGCGCCCGCCCCGGGACAGGGGACGGCACCATATATTTT
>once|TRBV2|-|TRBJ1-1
CASSPSIVEAFF
TGTGCCAGCAGCCCGTCCATTGTTGAAGCTTTCTTT
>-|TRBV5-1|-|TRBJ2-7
CASSLWSGSSYEQYF
TGCGCCAGCAGCTTGTGGTCCGGGAGCTCCTACGAGCAGTACTTC
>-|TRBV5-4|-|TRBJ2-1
CASSLRGYNEQFF
TGTGCCAGCAGCCTTCGAGGCTACAATGAGCAGTTCTTC
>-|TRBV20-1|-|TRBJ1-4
CSARAPGGLFF
TGCAGTGCTAGAGCACCCGGGGGCCTGTTTTTT
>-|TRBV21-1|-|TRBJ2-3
CASSHRDRGQERVELGTDTQYF
TGTGCCAGCAGCCACCGGGACAGGGGGCAAGAAAGGGTGGAATTGGGTACAGATACGCAGTATTTT
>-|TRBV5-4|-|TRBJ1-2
CASSHLGPGGYTF
TGTGCCAGCAGCCATCTCGGGCCTGGTGGCTACACCTTC
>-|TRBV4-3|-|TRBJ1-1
CASSHMKLGLVRGGTEAFF
TGCGCCAGCAGCCACATGAAGCTTGGGTTGGTACGGGGAGGGACTGAAGCTTTCTTT
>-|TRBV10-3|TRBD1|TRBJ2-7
CAISEGQGAHEQYF
TGTGCCATCAGTGAGGGACAGGGGGCGCACGAGCAGTACTTC
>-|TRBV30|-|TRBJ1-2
CAWTLTASRGYTF
TGTGCCTGGACCTTGACAGCCTCGAGGGGCTACACCTTC
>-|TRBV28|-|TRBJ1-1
CASSRDMNTEAFF
TGTGCCAGCAGTAGAGATATGAACACTGAAGCTTTCTTT
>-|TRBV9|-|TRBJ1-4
CASSPSGVSDEKLFF
TGTGCCAGCAGCCCCTCAGGGGTTTCTGATGAAAAACTGTTTTTT
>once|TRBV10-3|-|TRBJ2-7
CAITRDRRSYEQYF
TGTGCCATCACCAGGGACCGCCGCTCCTACGAGCAGTACTTC
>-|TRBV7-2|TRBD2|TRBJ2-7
CASSSRTSGRYEQYF
TGTGCCAGCAGCTCTCGGACTAGCGGACGATACGAGCAGTACTTC
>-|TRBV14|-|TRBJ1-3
CASSQKGRTYLDTIYF
TGTGCCAGCAGCCAAAAGGGACGAACCTACCTGGACACCATATATTTT
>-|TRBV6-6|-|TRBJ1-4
CASSPQGGGKLFF
TGTGCCAGCAGTCCTCAAGGGGGAGGTAAACTGTTTTTT
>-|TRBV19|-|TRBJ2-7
CASSPERSIGEQYF
TGTGCCAGTAGCCCGGAGAGGAGTATTGGCGAGCAGTACTTC
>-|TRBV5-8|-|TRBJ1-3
CASSPWGGPSGNTIYF
TGTGCCAGCAGCCCGTGGGGGGGGCCCTCTGGAAACACCATATATTTT
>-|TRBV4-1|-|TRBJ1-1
CASSQDLGQPATEAFF
TGCGCCAGCAGCCAAGATCTTGGCCAGCCGGCGACTGAAGCTTTCTTT
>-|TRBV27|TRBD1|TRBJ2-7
CASSLYPQGDRVGSYEQYF
TGTGCCAGCAGTTTATATCCCCAGGGGGACAGGGTGGGATCCTACGAGCAGTACTTC
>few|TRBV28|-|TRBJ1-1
CASSSLGGGLNTEAFF
TGTGCCAGCAGTTCCTTGGGTGGGGGCCTGAACACTGAAGCTTTCTTT
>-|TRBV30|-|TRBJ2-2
CAWTNTGELFF
TGTGCCTGGACTAACACCGGGGAGCTGTTTTTT
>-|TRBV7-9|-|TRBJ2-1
CASSRIASSYNEQFF
TGTGCCAGCAGCCGCATAGCCTCCTCCTACAATGAGCAGTTCTTC
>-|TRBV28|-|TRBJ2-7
CASRGGFYEQYF
TGTGCCAGCAGAGGGGGGTTTTACGAGCAGTACTTC
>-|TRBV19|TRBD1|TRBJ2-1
CASSSGQGRGPYNEQFF
TGTGCCAGTTCCTCTGGACAGGGCAGGGGCCCCTACAATGAGCAGTTCTTC
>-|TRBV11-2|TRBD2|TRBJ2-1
CASSRGTSGYNEQFF
TGTGCCAGCAGCCGCGGGACTAGCGGCTACAATGAGCAGTTCTTC
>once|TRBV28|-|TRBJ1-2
CASSLVGGPNYGYTF
TGTGCCAGCAGTTTAGTCGGGGGGCCGAACTATGGCTACACCTTC
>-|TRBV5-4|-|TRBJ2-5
CASSLETSQETQYF
TGTGCCAGCAGCTTGGAGACTTCTCAAGAGACCCAGTACTTC
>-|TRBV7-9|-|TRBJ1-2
CASSLSRPGLGGYTF
TGTGCCAGCAGCTTGAGTCGCCCCGGCTTAGGTGGCTACACCTTC
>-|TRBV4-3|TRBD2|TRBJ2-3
CASSTSRTSGSFGDTQYF
TGCGCCAGCAGCACATCACGGACTAGCGGGAGTTTTGGAGATACGCAGTATTTT
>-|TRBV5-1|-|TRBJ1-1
CASSLGLRTPEAFF
TGCGCCAGCAGCTTGGGACTCCGGACCCCTGAAGCTTTCTTT
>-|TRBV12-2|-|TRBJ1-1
CARGSGFGAFF
TGTGCAAGGGGCTCGGGATTTGGGGCTTTCTTT
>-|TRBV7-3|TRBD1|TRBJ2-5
CASSWRGTGAETQYF
TGTGCCAGCAGCTGGAGGGGGACAGGGGCCGAGACCCAGTACTTC
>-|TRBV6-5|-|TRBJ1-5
CASSYSFQGQPQHF
TGTGCCAGCAGTTACTCATTCCAGGGTCAGCCCCAGCATTTT
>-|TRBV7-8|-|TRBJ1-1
CASSLVSYTEAFF
TGTGCCAGCAGCTTAGTAAGCTACACTGAAGCTTTCTTT
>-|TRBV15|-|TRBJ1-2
CATGVDNYGYTF
TGTGCCACCGGGGTAGATAACTATGGCTACACCTTC
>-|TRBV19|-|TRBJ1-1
CASSIVTASTNTEAFF
TGTGCCAGTAGTATAGTTACAGCAAGCACGAACACTGAAGCTTTCTTT
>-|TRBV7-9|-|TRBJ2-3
CASSLSLTAITDTQYF
TGTGCCAGCAGCTTGAGCCTGACAGCGATTACAGATACGCAGTATTTT
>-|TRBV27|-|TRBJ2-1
CASSLMVAVNEQFF
TGTGCCAGCAGTCTTATGGTAGCGGTGAATGAGCAGTTCTTC
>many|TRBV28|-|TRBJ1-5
CASSSGFRGNQPQHF
TGTGCCAGCAGTTCAGGGTTTAGGGGCAATCAGCCCCAGCATTTT
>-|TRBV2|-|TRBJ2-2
CASIREAGTGELFF
TGTGCCAGCATCAGGGAGGCGGGCACCGGGGAGCTGTTTTTT
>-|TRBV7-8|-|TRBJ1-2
CASSPVLNYGYTF
TGTGCCAGCAGCCCCGTGTTAAACTATGGCTACACCTTC
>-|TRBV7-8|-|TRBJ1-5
CASSFPGGNQPQHF
TGTGCCAGCAGCTTCCCAGGTGGAAATCAGCCCCAGCATTTT
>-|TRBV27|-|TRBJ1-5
CASSFHQPQHF
TGTGCCAGCAGTTTCCATCAGCCCCAGCATTTT
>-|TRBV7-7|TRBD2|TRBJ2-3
CASSPTSGARTDTQYF
TGTGCCAGCAGTCCAACTAGCGGGGCGCGCACAGATACGCAGTATTTT
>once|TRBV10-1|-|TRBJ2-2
CASRPSEGGKSGGELFF
TGCGCCAGCAGGCCCTCAGAGGGCGGGAAGAGTGGCGGGGAGCTGTTTTTT